Following are 30 T cell receptor beta chains from one sample sequenced in a study of human T cells and chemical hapten exposure. TCRdb re-called the RACE reads with MiXCR, one entry per CDR3 protein. The sample contains about 260,000 distinct CDR3 sequences, roughly 8.9% of which appear only once. Time point meaning: pre-sensitization, week 0. Noted treatment: therapeutic diphenylcyclopropenone sensitization with weekly scalp DPC. Material: whole blood, obtained in connection with sensitization to the hapten diphenylcyclopropenone (DPC). All receptors derive from a woman between 35 and 50 years old with alopecia areata. Some clones in this sample may be carry-over from other donors' samples.

This clonotype has just a few counts. The rearrangement uses TRBV2 and TRBJ1-1; unclear D gene. Germline V gives CDR1 SNHLY, CDR2 FYNNEI. CDR3 length: 14 amino acids. V gave up 6 bases and J gave up 1 base, with 12 bases separating them. CDR3 DNA: TGTGCCAGCAGGGCGGAGCTCTCGAACACTGAAGCTTTCTTT. It yields the protein CASRAELSNTEAFF.

The chain carries TRBV4-2 and TRBJ1-1; D not resolved. This CDR3 spans 12 amino acids. V was shortened by 9 bases and J by 4 bases, with 12 bases between the two germline ends. CDR1 is LGHNA and CDR2 is YNFKEQ in the germline V gene. CDR3 nucleotide sequence: TGTGCCAGTGGGGAGGGAGGCACTGAAGCTTTCTTT. This codes for CASGEGGTEAFF.

This clonotype was detected only a few times. The J gene is TRBJ2-7, the V gene TRBV12-3 or TRBV12-4; weak D call: TRBD1 (5 bases). The CDR3 spans 11 residues. The ends were cut back, 10 bases at V and 0 bases at J, with 7 bases in the middle. Here the CDR3 reads CATGHSYEQYF. The DNA of the CDR3 is TGTGCCACCGGACACTCCTACGAGCAGTACTTC.

V gene TRBV4-3 combines with J gene TRBJ2-1; TRBD2 matches 10 bases. The CDR3 sequence is 16 residues long. V shed 0 bases, J shed 7 bases, and the junction held 6 bases outside the gene matches. Germline CDR1 reads LGHNA; CDR2 reads YSLEER. The CDR3 DNA is TGCGCCAGCAGCCAAGATTGGGCTAGCGGGAGTAATGAGCAGTTCTTC. Amino acid sequence: CASSQDWASGSNEQFF.

This chain uses TRBV6-6 with TRBJ2-4; D not certain. The CDR3 extends over 15 amino acids. CDR1 and CDR2 from the germline V gene are MNHNY and SVGAGI (reference sequence). The V and J ends lost 7 bases and 0 bases respectively, with 13 bases between them. CDR3 bases: TGTGCCAGCACCGACACCGGTCTAGCCAAAAACATTCAGTACTTC. Its protein product is CASTDTGLAKNIQYF.

This clonotype was counted a few times. The genes are TRBV4-1 and TRBJ2-3; D is ambiguous. V lost 4 bases to trimming and J lost 2 bases, with 13 bases between them. There are 15 residues in the CDR3. Germline CDR1 and CDR2: MGHRA and YSYEKL. The CDR3 coding sequence is TGCGCCAGCAGCCGGTCCGGGTCTCTCACAGATACGCAGTATTTT. Protein sequence: CASSRSGSLTDTQYF.

The chain has TRBV2 and TRBJ2-2; 7 bases map to TRBD1. V lost 4 bases to trimming and J lost 1 base; unmatched junction nucleotides: 3. There are 15 residues in the CDR3. Germline loops: CDR1 SNHLY, CDR2 FYNNEI. Written as DNA, the CDR3 is TGTGCCAGCAGTGCGGGACAGTTGAACACCGGGGAGCTGTTTTTT. As protein: CASSAGQLNTGELFF.

This clonotype was seen many times. V gene TRBV20-1 combines with J gene TRBJ2-3, with 7 bases fitting TRBD2. Germline lookup yields CDR1 DFQATT and CDR2 SNEGSKA (reference sequence). The CDR3 totals 18 residues. J lost 0 bases, V lost 2 bases, and 14 bases had no gene match. CDR3 in amino acids: CSARSPGGGHSSTDTQYF. Written as DNA, the CDR3 is TGCAGTGCTAGATCTCCCGGGGGAGGGCACTCTAGCACAGATACGCAGTATTTT.

J is TRBJ2-1 and V is TRBV3-1; 8 bases match TRBD2. Germline trimming cut 4 bases from V and 8 bases from J; bases unmatched to any gene: 13. There are 16 residues in the CDR3. Germline values: CDR1 LGHDT, CDR2 YNNKEL (reference sequence). For the CDR3, the DNA is TGTGCCAGCAGCCTCTTCGAAGCGGGAGCCGGGGATGAGCAGTTCTTC. Its translation: CASSLFEAGAGDEQFF.

CDR3 sequence reads: CASSSHAGKEKLFF. In nucleotides, the CDR3 is TGTGCCAGCAGTTCTCACGCAGGGAAAGAAAAACTGTTTTTT. The genes are TRBV12-3 or TRBV12-4 and TRBJ1-4; D is possibly TRBD1 (5 bases). Between the trimmed V and J ends, which lost 4 bases and 8 bases, there was a span of 14 bases. The CDR3 sequence is 14 residues long.

The sample holds many counts of this clonotype. The rearrangement links TRBV28 to TRBJ2-7, with 9 bases fitting TRBD1. The length of the CDR3 is 13 residues. Germline lookup yields CDR1 MDHEN and CDR2 SYDVKM. With 2 bases clipped from V and 5 bases from J, the junction kept 1 base outside the gene matches. CDR3 loop: CASSLRDRDEQYF. In DNA, the CDR3 is TGTGCCAGCAGTTTAAGGGACAGGGACGAGCAGTACTTC.

Regarding this clonotype: Just one base apart from a much larger clone, this may be a read error. The chain has TRBV20-1 and TRBJ2-7, with D possibly TRBD2 on 5 matching bases. Per the germline V gene, CDR1 is DFQATT and CDR2 is SNEGSKA (reference sequence). The CDR3 is 13 residues long. The CDR3 region has the DNA TGCAGTACTAGAGATCCGGGCGGCCTCCAGCAGTACTTC. Translation gives CSTRDPGGLQQYF.

This clonotype was counted ten times or more. J is TRBJ2-1 and V is TRBV27, with D tentatively TRBD2 (6 bases). V gave up 10 bases and J gave up 4 bases, with 17 bases separating them. The CDR3 runs to 14 residues. Germline CDR1 reads MNHEY; CDR2 reads SMNVEV (reference sequence). DNA of the CDR3: TGTGCCACTAAGGGTTCTAGCGTATACAATGAGCAGTTCTTC. Translating it yields CATKGSSVYNEQFF.

Ten or more counts support this clonotype. CDR3 region: CASSLGSSGANEQFF. DNA of the CDR3: TGTGCCAGCAGCTTAGGCTCTAGCGGGGCTAATGAGCAGTTCTTC. The V and J genes are TRBV7-2 and TRBJ2-1, with 9 bases fitting TRBD2. The CDR3 loop spans 15 amino acids. Germline CDR1 reads SGHTA; CDR2 reads FQGNSA. Losses at the gene ends were 1 base for V and 7 bases for J; bases not matched to a gene: 5.

Only a few counts were recorded for this clonotype. This rearrangement joins TRBV4-2 to TRBJ2-2, with a weak D call TRBD2 (5 bases). Trimming shortened V by 1 base and J by 3 bases, and 6 bases separated the two germline ends. The length of the CDR3 is 14 residues. Germline CDR1 is LGHNA and CDR2 is YNFKEQ. In nucleotides, the CDR3 is TGTGCCAGCAGCCAAGGGACTGACACCGGGGAGCTGTTTTTT. This gives the protein CASSQGTDTGELFF.

The CDR3 spells CASSSIATNEKLFF. The CDR3 region has the DNA TGTGCCAGCAGTAGCATTGCAACTAATGAAAAACTGTTTTTT. V is TRBV28 and J is TRBJ1-4; no definite D call. This CDR3 has 14 amino acids. From germline, CDR1 is MDHEN and CDR2 SYDVKM. Between the trimmed V and J ends, which lost 5 bases and 0 bases, there was a span of 7 bases.

The chain employs TRBV27 and TRBJ2-3, with TRBD1 matching over 9 bases. Germline V gives CDR1 MNHEY, CDR2 SMNVEV (reference sequence). J was trimmed by 4 bases and V by 6 bases; bases with no gene match: 2. The CDR3 length is 13 residues. The CDR3: CASRGQGPDTQYF. Here the CDR3 DNA reads TGTGCCAGCAGGGGACAGGGTCCAGATACGCAGTATTTT.

Only a few counts were recorded for this clonotype. This rearrangement joins TRBV29-1 to TRBJ2-3; 7 nucleotides line up with TRBD2. Trimming removed 6 bases from V and 4 bases from J; junction bases left unmatched: 7. In germline, CDR1 is SQVTM, CDR2 ANQGSEA. The CDR3 runs 13 residues. The chain's CDR3 is CSVGGDSSDTQYF. The CDR3 region has the DNA TGCAGCGTGGGGGGGGACTCTTCAGATACGCAGTATTTT.

This chain connects TRBV6-6 to TRBJ2-3; the D is unclear. V lost 1 base and J 1 base, leaving 12 bases between the germline ends. CDR3 length equals 16 residues. Germline V gene sequence: CDR1 MNHNY, CDR2 SVGAGI (reference sequence). The CDR3: CASSYYGSGGTDTQYF. As DNA, the CDR3 is TGTGCCAGCAGTTACTACGGGTCCGGAGGCACAGATACGCAGTATTTT.

This clonotype appeared many times. V is TRBV6-6 and J is TRBJ1-3, with 11 bases fitting TRBD1. CDR1 is MNHNY, CDR2 SVGAGI, per germline (reference sequence). V lost 2 bases, J lost 2 bases, and 2 bases stayed unmatched. This CDR3 is built from 16 residues. Here the CDR3 DNA reads TGTGCCAGCAGTTACCGGGGACAGGGGGCTGGAAACACCATATATTTT. It translates to CASSYRGQGAGNTIYF.

The table lists this clonotype with many counts. The J gene is TRBJ2-7, the V gene TRBV6-5; 13 bases are a match to TRBD2. The CDR3 runs to 15 residues. V trimming: 5 bases; J trimming: 4 bases; junction bases outside the gene matches: 5. CDR1 is MNHEY and CDR2 is SVGAGI in the germline V gene. CDR3 loop: CASSPGLAGSYEQYF. The DNA for the CDR3 is TGTGCCAGCAGTCCGGGACTAGCGGGATCTTACGAGCAGTACTTC.

In its sample, this clonotype was seen a few times. The CDR3 nucleotides are TGCAGTGCTCCCGACGTTACTAGCGGATACTCCTACGAGCAGTACTTC. The encoded protein is CSAPDVTSGYSYEQYF. The chain employs TRBV20-1 and TRBJ2-7; TRBD2 matches 8 bases. J lost 0 bases, V lost 5 bases, and 12 bases had no gene match. CDR1 and CDR2 from the germline V gene are DFQATT and SNEGSKA (reference sequence). The CDR3 runs 16 residues.

This clonotype was counted between two and nine times. This rearrangement joins TRBV10-3 to TRBJ2-3, with D possibly matching TRBD2 (6 bases). Germline V lookup: CDR1 ENHRY, CDR2 SYGVKD. Trimming removed 3 bases at V and 5 bases at J, with 15 bases between. The CDR3 runs 15 residues. CDR3 amino acids: CAISDRAGMGDTQYF. CDR3 coding DNA: TGTGCCATCAGTGATCGGGCGGGAATGGGAGATACGCAGTATTTT.

This clonotype was detected a few times. V usage is TRBV7-9 and J usage is TRBJ2-3; no clear D. Trimming pared 8 bases from V and 13 bases from J, leaving 7 bases between. The CDR3 is made up of 8 amino acids. Per the germline V gene, CDR1 is SEHNR and CDR2 is FQNEAQ (reference sequence). In DNA form, the CDR3 reads TGTGCCAGCCCCGAGGAGTATTTT. It specifies CASPEEYF.

This clonotype has only a few counts. The rearrangement links TRBV29-1 to TRBJ2-3, with 12 bases lining up with TRBD1. The CDR3 is 13 amino acids. The germline gives CDR1 SQVTM, CDR2 ANQGSEA. V shed 4 bases and J 7 bases; nucleotides not matched to a gene: 3. This chain's CDR3 is CSVVGQGANTQYF. CDR3 sequence (DNA): TGCAGCGTTGTGGGACAGGGGGCAAATACGCAGTATTTT.

This clonotype was seen once. Germline and junction disagree at one end, which may indicate a read error. The V gene is TRBV24-1, the J gene TRBJ2-1, with 7 nucleotides matching TRBD2. Germline V gives CDR1 KGHDR, CDR2 SFDVKD. The CDR3 extends over 19 amino acids. The CDR3 region has the DNA TGTGCCACCAGTGATCCCCGGACTAGAGCGGGACTAACCTACAATGAGCAGCTCTTC. Translating gives CATSDPRTRAGLTYNEQLF.

This clonotype showed up just a few times. This chain joins TRBV7-8 and TRBJ1-5; 8 nucleotides align to TRBD1. Germline V gene sequence: CDR1 SGHVS, CDR2 FQNEAQ. The CDR3 sequence is 16 residues long. Trimming at V came to 2 bases and at J to 6 bases, leaving 9 bases not matched to a gene. CDR3 bases: TGTGCCAGCAGCTTACTGGGCAGGGGGCTGGGTCAGCCCCAGCATTTT. Translating gives CASSLLGRGLGQPQHF.

This clonotype has a count of ten or more. This chain joins TRBV29-1 and TRBJ2-1, with TRBD2 matching over 10 bases. CDR3 length: 13 amino acids. After removal of 5 bases from V and 8 bases from J, the junction contained 6 bases not matched to a gene. CDR1 SQVTM and CDR2 ANQGSEA come from the germline V gene. The DNA of the CDR3 is TGCAGCGTTAGTAGCGGGAGGCGGGATGAGCAGTTCTTC. Amino acid sequence: CSVSSGRRDEQFF.

The chain employs TRBV7-2 and TRBJ2-2, with a weak D call TRBD2 (6 bases). Germline V gives CDR1 SGHTA, CDR2 FQGNSA. Trimming pared 2 bases from V and 1 base from J, leaving 8 bases between. There are 15 residues in the CDR3. CDR3: CASSLQAGNTGELFF. The CDR3 region has the DNA TGTGCCAGCAGCTTACAAGCGGGGAACACCGGGGAGCTGTTTTTT.

This chain links TRBV20-1 with TRBJ1-2; D is possibly TRBD1 (5 bases). There are 18 residues in the CDR3. Trimming stripped 1 base from V and 5 bases from J, with 26 bases between. Germline lookup yields CDR1 DFQATT and CDR2 SNEGSKA (reference sequence). The CDR3 sequence: CSARGDEKGLGPFYGYTF. For the CDR3, the DNA is TGCAGTGCTAGAGGGGACGAAAAAGGGTTGGGCCCATTTTATGGCTACACCTTC.